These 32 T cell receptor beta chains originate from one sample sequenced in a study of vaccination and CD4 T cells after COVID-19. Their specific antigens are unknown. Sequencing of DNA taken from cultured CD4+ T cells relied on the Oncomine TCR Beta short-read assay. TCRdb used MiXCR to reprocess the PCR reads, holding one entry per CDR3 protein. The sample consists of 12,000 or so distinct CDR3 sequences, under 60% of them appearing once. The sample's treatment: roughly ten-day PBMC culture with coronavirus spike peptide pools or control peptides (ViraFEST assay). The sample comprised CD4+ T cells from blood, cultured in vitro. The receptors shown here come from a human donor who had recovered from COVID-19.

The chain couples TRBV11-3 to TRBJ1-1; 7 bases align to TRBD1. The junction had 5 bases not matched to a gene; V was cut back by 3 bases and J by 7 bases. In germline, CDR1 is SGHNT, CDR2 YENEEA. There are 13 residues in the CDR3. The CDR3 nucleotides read TGTGCCAGCAGCTTGACAGGGACGCTTGAAGCTTTCTTT. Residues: CASSLTGTLEAFF. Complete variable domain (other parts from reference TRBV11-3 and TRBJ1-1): EAGVVQSPRYKIIEKKQPVAFWCNPISGHNTLYWYLQNLGQGPELLIRYENEEAVDDSQLPKDRFSAERLKGVDSTLKIQPAELGDSAVYLCASSLTGTLEAFFGQGTRLTVV.

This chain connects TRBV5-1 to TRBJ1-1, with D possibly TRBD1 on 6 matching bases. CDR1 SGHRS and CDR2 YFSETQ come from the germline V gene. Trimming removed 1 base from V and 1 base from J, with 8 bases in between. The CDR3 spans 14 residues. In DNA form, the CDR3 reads TGCGCCAGCAGCTTGTTCAGGGGGAACACTGAAGCTTTCTTT. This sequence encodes CASSLFRGNTEAFF. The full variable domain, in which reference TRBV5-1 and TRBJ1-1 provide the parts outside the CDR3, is KAGVTQTPRYLIKTRGQQVTLSCSPISGHRSVSWYQQTPGQGLQFLFEYFSETQRNKGNFPGRFSGRQFSNSRSEMNVSTLELGDSALYLCASSLFRGNTEAFFGQGTRLTVV.

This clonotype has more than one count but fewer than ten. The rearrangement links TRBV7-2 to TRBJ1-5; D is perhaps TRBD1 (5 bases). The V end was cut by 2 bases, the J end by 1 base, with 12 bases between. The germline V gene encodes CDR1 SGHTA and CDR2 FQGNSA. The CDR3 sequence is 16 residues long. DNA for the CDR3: TGTGCCAGCAGCTTAATGGGGGGTCAAAGCAATCAGCCCCAGCATTTT. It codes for CASSLMGGQSNQPQHF.

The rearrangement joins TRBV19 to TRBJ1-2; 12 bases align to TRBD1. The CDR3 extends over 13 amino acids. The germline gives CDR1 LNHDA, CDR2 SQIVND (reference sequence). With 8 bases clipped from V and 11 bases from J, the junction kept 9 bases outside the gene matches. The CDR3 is CASATGTGGGYTF. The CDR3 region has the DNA TGTGCCAGTGCAACCGGGACAGGGGGCGGGTACACCTTC.

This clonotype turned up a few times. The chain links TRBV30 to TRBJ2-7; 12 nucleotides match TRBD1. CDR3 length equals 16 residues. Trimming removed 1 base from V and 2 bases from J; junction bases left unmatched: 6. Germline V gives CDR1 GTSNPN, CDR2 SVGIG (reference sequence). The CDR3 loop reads CAWSGTGTGGPYEQYF. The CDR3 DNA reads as TGTGCCTGGAGTGGGACCGGGACAGGGGGCCCCTACGAGCAGTACTTC. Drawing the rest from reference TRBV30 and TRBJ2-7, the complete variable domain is SQTIHQWPATLVQPVGSPLSLECTVEGTSNPNLYWYRQAAGRGLQLLFYSVGIGQISSEVPQNLSASRPQDRQFILSSKKLLLSDSGFYLCAWSGTGTGGPYEQYFGPGTRLTVT.

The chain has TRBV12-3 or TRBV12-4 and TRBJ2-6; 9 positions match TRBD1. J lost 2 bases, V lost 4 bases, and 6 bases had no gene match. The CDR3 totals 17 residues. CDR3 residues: CASSSRRTGAGANVLTF. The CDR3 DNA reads TGTGCCAGCAGTTCAAGGCGGACAGGGGCTGGGGCCAACGTCCTGACTTTC.

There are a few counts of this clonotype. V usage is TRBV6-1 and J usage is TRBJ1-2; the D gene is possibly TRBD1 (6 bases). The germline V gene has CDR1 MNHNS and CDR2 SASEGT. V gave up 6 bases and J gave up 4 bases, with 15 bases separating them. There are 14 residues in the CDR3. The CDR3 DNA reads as TGTGCCAGCAGCGGAGGGGGACGGAGCTATGGCTACACCTTC. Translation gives CASSGGGRSYGYTF.

The CDR3 DNA reads as TGTGCCCGATGGAGGACAGTACCGTCGAACACCGGGGAGCTGTTTTTT. It translates to CARWRTVPSNTGELFF. J is TRBJ2-2 and V is TRBV11-1; TRBD1 might be the D (6 bases). Germline V gene lookup returns CDR1 SGHAT and CDR2 FQDESV (reference sequence). With 11 bases removed from V and 0 bases from J, the gap between germline ends came to 19 bases. The CDR3 has 16 amino acids.

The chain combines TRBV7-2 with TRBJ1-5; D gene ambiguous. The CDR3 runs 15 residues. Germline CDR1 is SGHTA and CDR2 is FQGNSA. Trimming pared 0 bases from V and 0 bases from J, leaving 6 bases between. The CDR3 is CASSLAGNSNQPQHF. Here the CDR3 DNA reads TGTGCCAGCAGCTTAGCCGGGAATAGCAATCAGCCCCAGCATTTT.

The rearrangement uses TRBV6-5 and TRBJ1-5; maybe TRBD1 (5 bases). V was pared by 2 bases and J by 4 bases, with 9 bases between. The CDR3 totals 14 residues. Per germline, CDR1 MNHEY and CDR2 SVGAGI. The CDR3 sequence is CASSYAGLNQPQHF. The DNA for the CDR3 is TGTGCCAGCAGTTACGCAGGGCTTAATCAGCCCCAGCATTTT.

This chain's CDR3 is CASSLDGAGTDTQYF. The CDR3 DNA reads TGCGCCAGCAGCTTGGATGGGGCGGGCACAGATACGCAGTATTTT. The chain employs TRBV5-1 and TRBJ2-3; D might be TRBD1 (5 bases). The CDR3 is 15 amino acids. Germline lookup yields CDR1 SGHRS and CDR2 YFSETQ. V was shortened by 0 bases and J by 1 base, with 9 bases between the two germline ends. Complete variable domain (other parts from reference TRBV5-1 and TRBJ2-3): KAGVTQTPRYLIKTRGQQVTLSCSPISGHRSVSWYQQTPGQGLQFLFEYFSETQRNKGNFPGRFSGRQFSNSRSEMNVSTLELGDSALYLCASSLDGAGTDTQYFGPGTRLTVL.

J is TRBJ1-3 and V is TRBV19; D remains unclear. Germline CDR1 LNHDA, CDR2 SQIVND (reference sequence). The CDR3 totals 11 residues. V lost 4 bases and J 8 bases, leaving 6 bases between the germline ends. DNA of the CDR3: TGTGCCAGTAGTAGGTTAGACACCATATATTTT. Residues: CASSRLDTIYF.

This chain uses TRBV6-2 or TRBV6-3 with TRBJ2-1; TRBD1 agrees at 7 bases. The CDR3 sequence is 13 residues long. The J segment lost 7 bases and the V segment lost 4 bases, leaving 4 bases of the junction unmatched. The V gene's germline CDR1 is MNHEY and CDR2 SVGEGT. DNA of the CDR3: TGTGCCAGCAGTTCGACAGGGTATAATGAGCAGTTCTTC. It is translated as CASSSTGYNEQFF.

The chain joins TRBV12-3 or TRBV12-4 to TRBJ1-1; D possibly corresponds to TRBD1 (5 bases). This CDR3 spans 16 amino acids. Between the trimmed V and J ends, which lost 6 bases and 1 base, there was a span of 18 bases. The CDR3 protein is CASSQSPGLKNTEAFF. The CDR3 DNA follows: TGTGCCAGCAGCCAAAGTCCGGGACTCAAGAACACTGAAGCTTTCTTT.

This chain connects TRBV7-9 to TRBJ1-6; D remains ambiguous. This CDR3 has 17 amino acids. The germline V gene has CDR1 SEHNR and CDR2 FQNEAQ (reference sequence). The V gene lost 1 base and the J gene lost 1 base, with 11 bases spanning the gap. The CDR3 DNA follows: TGTGCCAGCAGCTTAGGGGCAGAGTCATCCTATAATTCACCCCTCCACTTT. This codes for CASSLGAESSYNSPLHF.

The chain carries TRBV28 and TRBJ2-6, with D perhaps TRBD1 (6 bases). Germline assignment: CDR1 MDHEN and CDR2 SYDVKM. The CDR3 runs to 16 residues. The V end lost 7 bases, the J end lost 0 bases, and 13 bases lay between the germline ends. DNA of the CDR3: TGTGCCAGCACAGGGGCGGAACTCTCTGGGGCCAACGTCCTGACTTTC. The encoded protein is CASTGAELSGANVLTF.

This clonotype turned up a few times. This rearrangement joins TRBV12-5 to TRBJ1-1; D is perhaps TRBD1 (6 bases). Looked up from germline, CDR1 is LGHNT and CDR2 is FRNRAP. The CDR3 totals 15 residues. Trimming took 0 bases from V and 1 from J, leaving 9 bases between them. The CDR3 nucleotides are TGTGCTAGTGGTTTGGTAGGGACAAGGAACACTGAAGCTTTCTTT. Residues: CASGLVGTRNTEAFF.

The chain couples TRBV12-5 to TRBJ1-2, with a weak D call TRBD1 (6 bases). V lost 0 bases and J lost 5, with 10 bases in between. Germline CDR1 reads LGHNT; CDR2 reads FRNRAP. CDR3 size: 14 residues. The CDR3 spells CASGLVTGRYGYTF. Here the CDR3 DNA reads TGTGCTAGTGGTTTGGTAACAGGGAGATATGGCTACACCTTC.

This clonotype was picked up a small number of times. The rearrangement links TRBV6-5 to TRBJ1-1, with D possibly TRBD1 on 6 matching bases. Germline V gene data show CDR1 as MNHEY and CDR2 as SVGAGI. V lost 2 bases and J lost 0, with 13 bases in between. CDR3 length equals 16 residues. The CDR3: CASSYGQPSMNTEAFF. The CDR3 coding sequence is TGTGCCAGCAGTTACGGACAGCCTAGTATGAACACTGAAGCTTTCTTT.

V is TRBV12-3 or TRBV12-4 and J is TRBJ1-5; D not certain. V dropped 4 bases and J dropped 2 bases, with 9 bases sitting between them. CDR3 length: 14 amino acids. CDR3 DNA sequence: TGTGCCAGCAGTTGGGGAGTAGGCAATCAGCCCCAGCATTTT. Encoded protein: CASSWGVGNQPQHF.

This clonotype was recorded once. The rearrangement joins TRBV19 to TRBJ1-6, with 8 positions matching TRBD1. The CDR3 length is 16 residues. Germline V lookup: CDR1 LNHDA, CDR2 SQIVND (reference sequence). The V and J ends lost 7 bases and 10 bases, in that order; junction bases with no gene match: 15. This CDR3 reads CASTAPTAGGRSPLHF. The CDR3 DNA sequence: TGTGCCAGTACCGCCCCGACGGCAGGGGGCAGGTCACCCCTCCACTTT.

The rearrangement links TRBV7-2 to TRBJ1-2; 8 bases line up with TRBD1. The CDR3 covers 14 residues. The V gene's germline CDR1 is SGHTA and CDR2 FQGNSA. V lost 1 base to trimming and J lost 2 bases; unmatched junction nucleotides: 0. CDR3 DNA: TGTGCCAGCAGCTTAGGGACAGGGAACTATGGCTACACCTTC. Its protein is CASSLGTGNYGYTF.

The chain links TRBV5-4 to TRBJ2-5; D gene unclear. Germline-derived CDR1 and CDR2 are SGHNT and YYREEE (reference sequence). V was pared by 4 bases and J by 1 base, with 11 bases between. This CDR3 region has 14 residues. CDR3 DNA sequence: TGTGCCAGCAGCGACCCGACAACCCAAGAGACCCAGTACTTC. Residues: CASSDPTTQETQYF.

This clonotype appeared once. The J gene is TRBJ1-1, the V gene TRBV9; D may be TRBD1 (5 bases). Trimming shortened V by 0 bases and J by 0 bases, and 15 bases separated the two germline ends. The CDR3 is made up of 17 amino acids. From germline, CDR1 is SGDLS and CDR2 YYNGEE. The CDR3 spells CASSVGGRGPMNTEAFF. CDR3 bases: TGTGCCAGCAGCGTAGGGGGACGGGGTCCAATGAACACTGAAGCTTTCTTT.

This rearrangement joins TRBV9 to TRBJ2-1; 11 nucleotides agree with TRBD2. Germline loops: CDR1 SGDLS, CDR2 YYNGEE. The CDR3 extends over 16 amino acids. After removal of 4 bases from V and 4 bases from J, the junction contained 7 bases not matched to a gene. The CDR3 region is CASSPTTSGVYNEQFF. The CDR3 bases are TGTGCCAGCAGCCCGACGACTAGCGGGGTATACAATGAGCAGTTCTTC. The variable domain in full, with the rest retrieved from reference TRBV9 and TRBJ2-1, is DSGVTQTPKHLITATGQRVTLRCSPRSGDLSVYWYQQSLDQGLQFLIQYYNGEERAKGNILERFSAQQFPDLHSELNLSSLELGDSALYFCASSPTTSGVYNEQFFGPGTRLTVL.

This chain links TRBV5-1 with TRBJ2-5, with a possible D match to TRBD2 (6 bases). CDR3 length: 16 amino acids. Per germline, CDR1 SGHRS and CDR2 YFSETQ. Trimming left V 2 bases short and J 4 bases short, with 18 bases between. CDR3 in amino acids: CASSLGSLALSETQYF. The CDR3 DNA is TGCGCCAGCAGCTTAGGGTCCCTAGCGTTATCAGAGACCCAGTACTTC.

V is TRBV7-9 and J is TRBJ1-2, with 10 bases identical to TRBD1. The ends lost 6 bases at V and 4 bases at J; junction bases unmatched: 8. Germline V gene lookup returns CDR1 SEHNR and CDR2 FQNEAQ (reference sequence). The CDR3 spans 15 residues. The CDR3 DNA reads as TGTGCCAGCAGTCCGGACAGGGGGAAGGGCTATGGCTACACCTTC. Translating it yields CASSPDRGKGYGYTF.

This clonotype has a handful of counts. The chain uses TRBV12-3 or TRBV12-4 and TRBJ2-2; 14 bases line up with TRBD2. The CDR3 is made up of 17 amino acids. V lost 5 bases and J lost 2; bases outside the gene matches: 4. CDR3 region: CASSATSGGANTGELFF. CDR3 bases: TGTGCCAGCAGTGCGACTAGCGGGGGGGCTAACACCGGGGAGCTGTTTTTT.

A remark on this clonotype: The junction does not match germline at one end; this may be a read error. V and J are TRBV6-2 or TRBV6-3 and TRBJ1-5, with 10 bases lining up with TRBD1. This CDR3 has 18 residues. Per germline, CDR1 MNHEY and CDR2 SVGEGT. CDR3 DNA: TGTGCCAGCAGTTACTCGGACAGGGGGTATTATAGCAATCTGCCCCAGCATTTT. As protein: CASSYSDRGYYSNLPQHF.

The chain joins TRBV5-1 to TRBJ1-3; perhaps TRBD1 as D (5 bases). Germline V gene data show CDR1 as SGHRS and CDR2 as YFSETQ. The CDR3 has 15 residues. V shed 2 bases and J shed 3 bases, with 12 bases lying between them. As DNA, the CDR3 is TGCGCCAGCAGCTTAAATGGGGCGAGTGGAAACACCATATATTTT. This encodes CASSLNGASGNTIYF.

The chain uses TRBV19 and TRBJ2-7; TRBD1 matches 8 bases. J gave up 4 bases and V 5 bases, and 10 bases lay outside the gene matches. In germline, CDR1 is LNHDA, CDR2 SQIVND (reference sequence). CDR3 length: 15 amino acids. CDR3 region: CASSRTGGTVYEQYF. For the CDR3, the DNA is TGTGCCAGTAGTCGAACAGGGGGTACGGTTTACGAGCAGTACTTC.

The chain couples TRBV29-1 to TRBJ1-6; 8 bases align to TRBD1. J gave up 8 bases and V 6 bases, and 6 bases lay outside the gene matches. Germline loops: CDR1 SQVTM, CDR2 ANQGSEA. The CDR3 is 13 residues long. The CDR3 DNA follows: TGCAGCGTCCGGGACAGGAGCGATTCACCCCTCCACTTT. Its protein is CSVRDRSDSPLHF.